This is a list of T cell receptor beta chains from one sample in a study of blood T cells in healthy people across ages. TCRdb re-called the 5' RACE reads with MiXCR, one entry per CDR3 protein. In the table there are some 760,000 distinct CDR3 sequences, approximately 25% of which are singletons. These data were likewise used in another study, on T cells of mothers and their children.

Sequenced sample: blood. Every receptor here comes from a boy younger than 18 in good health. The CDR3 runs from the conserved cysteine through the conserved F or W. A D gene is named only where the DNA matches it firmly. Some rows have no size entry. The others give once, few or many, or a class for an expanded clone.

TRBV10-3	TRBD1	TRBJ2-7	few	TGTGCCATCAATACAGGGGGCGCTTCCGACGAGCAGTACTTC	CAINTGGASDEQYF
TRBV14	.	TRBJ1-4	.	TGTGCCAGCAGCCAAACAGGGTCTCCTAATGAAAAACTGTTTTTT	CASSQTGSPNEKLFF
TRBV2	TRBD1	TRBJ1-1	few	TGTGCCAGCAGTACGGACAGGGTAAGGAGCACTGAAGCTTTCTTT	CASSTDRVRSTEAFF
TRBV21-1	.	TRBJ2-1	few	TGTGCCAGCAGCAAAAGGGGGACCGGGGGGGATTCCTCCTACAATGAACAGTTCTTC	CASSKRGTGGDSSYNEQFF
TRBV15	.	TRBJ2-1	few	TGTGCCACCAGCAGAGAGAGAGTCCCCTACAATGAGCAGTTCTTC	CATSRERVPYNEQFF
TRBV29-1	TRBD1	TRBJ2-5	few	TGCAGCGTTGCGGGACAGACCAGAGAGACCCAGTACTTC	CSVAGQTRETQYF
TRBV5-1	.	TRBJ2-5	few	TGCGCCAGCAGCTTGTATCCCGAAGAGACCCAGTACTTC	CASSLYPEETQYF
TRBV25-1	TRBD2	TRBJ2-1	few	TGTGCCAGCAGTGCCCGGACTAGCGGGAGGGCCTATGAGCAGTTCTTC	CASSARTSGRAYEQFF
TRBV7-9	.	TRBJ2-1	.	TGTGCCAGCAGCTCCCTCAGGGCTCACAATGAGCAGTTCTTC	CASSSLRAHNEQFF
TRBV7-9	.	TRBJ2-5	.	TGTGCCACATCGGACAGATTGACCCAAGAGACCCAGTACTTC	CATSDRLTQETQYF
TRBV10-2	.	TRBJ1-5	.	TGCGCCTTCTTGTGGATTAGCAATCAGCCCCAGCATTTT	CAFLWISNQPQHF
TRBV5-6	.	TRBJ2-2	.	TGTGCCAGCAGCTTGGGCCAAGTCGCCGGGGAGCTGTTTTTT	CASSLGQVAGELFF
TRBV28	.	TRBJ1-2	.	TGTGCCAGCAGTTTATCGGCAGGGGTCTACTATGGCTACACCTTC	CASSLSAGVYYGYTF
TRBV20-1	TRBD2	TRBJ2-3	.	TGCAGTGCTAGAGCCAATAGCGGGACCACAGATACGCAGTATTTT	CSARANSGTTDTQYF
TRBV3-1	.	TRBJ2-3	many	TGTGCCAGCAGCCAATCGGGGGCCATTCTGAACACAGATACGCAGTATTTT	CASSQSGAILNTDTQYF